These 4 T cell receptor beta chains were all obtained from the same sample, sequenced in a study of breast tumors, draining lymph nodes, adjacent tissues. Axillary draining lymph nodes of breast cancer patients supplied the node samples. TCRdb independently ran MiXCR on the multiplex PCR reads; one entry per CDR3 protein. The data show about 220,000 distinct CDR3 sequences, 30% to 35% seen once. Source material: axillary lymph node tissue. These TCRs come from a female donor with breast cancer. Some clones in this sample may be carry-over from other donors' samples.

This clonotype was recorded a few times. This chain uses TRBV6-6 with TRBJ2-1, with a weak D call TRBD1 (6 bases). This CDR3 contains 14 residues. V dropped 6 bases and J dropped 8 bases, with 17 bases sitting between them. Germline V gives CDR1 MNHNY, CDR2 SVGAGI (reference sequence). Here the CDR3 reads CASSPNRVEDEQFF. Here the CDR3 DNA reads TGTGCCAGCAGCCCCAACAGGGTGGAGGATGAGCAGTTCTTC.

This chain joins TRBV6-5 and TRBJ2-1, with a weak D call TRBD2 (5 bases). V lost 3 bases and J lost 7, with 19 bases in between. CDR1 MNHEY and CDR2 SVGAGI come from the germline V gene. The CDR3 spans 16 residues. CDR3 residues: CASSYLAVGNRNEQFF. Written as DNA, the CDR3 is TGTGCCAGCAGTTATCTAGCTGTCGGCAACAGAAATGAGCAGTTCTTC.

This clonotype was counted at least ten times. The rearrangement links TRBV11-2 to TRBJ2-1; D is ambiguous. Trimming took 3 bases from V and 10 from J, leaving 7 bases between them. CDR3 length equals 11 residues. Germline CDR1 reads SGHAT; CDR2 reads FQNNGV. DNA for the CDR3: TGTGCCAGCAGCTTCCTTCGGGAGCAGTTCTTC. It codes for CASSFLREQFF.

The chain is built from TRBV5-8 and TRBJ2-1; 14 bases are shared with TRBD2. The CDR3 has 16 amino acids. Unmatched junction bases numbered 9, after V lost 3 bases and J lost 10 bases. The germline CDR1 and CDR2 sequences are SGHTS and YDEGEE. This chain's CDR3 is CASSSPGTSGSLEQFF. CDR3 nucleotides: TGTGCCAGCAGCTCCCCCGGGACTAGCGGGAGTTTGGAGCAGTTCTTC.